Sequencing of this T cell receptor (beta chain) was carried out in a study of shared clonotypes between healthy human individuals. Naive CD8 isolation took CD45RO-negative cells positively selected for CCR7 and excluded terminally differentiated effector memory CD45RA+ cells. Source study methods: Filtering differed because ImmunoSEQ produced junction-only sequences that carried no quality scores. Sequencing used immunoSEQ multiplex PCR; TCRdb keeps in-frame clones, though not all of them. V, J and clone size derive from that table, while D and trimming were established from the DNA sequence. The sample yields about 2.2 million clones, about 94% seen once. The specimen sequenced was naive CD8+ T cells from PBMCs. The clonotype comes from a man aged 18 to 30 in good health. Some clones in this sample may be carry-over from other donors' samples.

Here the CDR3 reads CASSEWTSSYNEQFF. The CDR3 DNA sequence: TGTGCCAGCAGTGAGTGGACTAGCTCCTACAATGAGCAGTTCTTC. The rearrangement links TRBV6-4 to TRBJ2-1; the match to TRBD2 covers 7 bases. The V and J ends lost 3 bases and 0 bases, in that order; junction bases with no gene match: 2. The CDR3 runs 15 residues. Per the germline V gene, CDR1 is MRHNA and CDR2 is SNTAGT.